Listed here is a single T cell receptor (beta chain). The antigen this receptor binds is unknown. No clone much larger than this one lies a single base away; base qualities are absent. The cohort was made up of roughly 670 healthy bone marrow donors. At the time of sampling, every cohort member was nominally healthy, though immune exposures that went unrecorded were likely present. The donor was CMV seronegative and belonged to the group of more than 300 seronegative cohort members. Every donor gave a peripheral blood sample, and the peripheral blood mononuclear cells from that sample were used for TCR beta sequencing. The Qiagen DNeasy Blood Extraction Kit was used to extract genomic DNA from the blood cell samples. These data come from a study of cytomegalovirus exposure and HLA in healthy donors (dated by TCRdb to the late 2010s). In the study overall: In an earlier analysis of about 560 of the donors, 250 to 350 Gb of sequence data and roughly 100 million unique TCR beta sequences from approximately 180 million T cells were reported. The aim of the study was to test whether cataloging public T cell receptors could identify signatures of past pathogen exposure. In a later analysis, previously published TCR beta repertoires from several hundred donors were re-analyzed and high-resolution HLA genotyping was added so that TCR occurrence patterns could be studied. The number of donors typed differed by locus, with 629-630 for A, B, C, DRB1 and DQB1, around 560 for DQA1, some 570 for DPA1, and some 440 for DPB1. In a later genetic analysis, genome-wide SNP genotypes for about three fifths of the roughly 670 donors were used, and that subset was treated as a discovery cohort. All discovery cohort repertoires had been generated using a single sequencing platform. In the later analysis, no new phenotypic data were used to find candidate immune exposures; instead, reliance was placed on TCR beta sequences and their occurrence across donors. Donor age, sex, ethnicity and CMV serostatus were collected together with the repertoire data. Besides the first cohort of around 670 subjects, a separate validation cohort made up of some 110 different subjects was used. Roughly 5 DR-DQ haplotypes were handled as single units for association and clustering, since linkage in the cohort was strong. An earlier analysis of a few hundred of the donors applied high-throughput TCR beta sequencing to assess whether each TCR beta V gene segment acted as functional or pseudogenic. Among approximately 370 genotyped donors of the cohort, an average of about 240,000 unique TCR beta nucleotide sequences was sequenced per donor, of which about 19% were non-productive. An early release that covered some 640 HLA-typed donors contained 300 to 350 gigabases of sequencing data and approximately 85 million unique TCR sequences. High-throughput TCR immunosequencing, statistical association of individual TCRs with disease status, and machine learning were combined to predict cytomegalovirus infection status. HLA typing covered class I and class II loci at four-digit resolution. Among the roughly 400 genotyped donors, approximately 82% belonged to the genetic ancestry cluster associated with self-reported Caucasian donors. The study profiled the T cell repertoires of fewer than 850 subjects by immunosequencing and related them to cytomegalovirus serostatus.

The cysteine opens and the phenylalanine closes a CDR3 of 14 amino acids. The entry retains the CDR3 DNA only, 42 bases that are in frame from base 1. For this chain, trimming is 4 bases at the V end and 8 bases at the J end, and the number of junction bases without a gene match is 6. Via the germline V gene, CDR1 is LGHNA and CDR2 YSLEER. The investigation overall reported the following: A further reported finding was that TCR beta sequences accurately predicted the HLA-A and HLA-B alleles for most subjects in the first cohort. A later genetic analysis reported fewer N-insertions in productive TCRs among donors in an Asian-associated ancestry cluster than the roughly 700-donor mean. In a later analysis, several top co-occurrence clusters were reported to appear linked to parvovirus B19, influenza, CMV and Epstein-Barr virus. At a false discovery rate of 0.05, a later analysis linked roughly 17,000 TCR beta sequences to specific HLA alleles. Correlated functional status among segregating V segments might reflect linkage disequilibrium, but an unknown experimental factor could not be ruled out. Sequencing depth was assumed to be roughly uniform across donors in the presence/absence analyses, though that assumption may not hold. An earlier analysis of approximately 540 of the donors showed that most TCR beta V segments appeared in productive rearrangements either about 90% or about 30% of the time, which broadly matched IMGT annotations. A few of the identified cytomegalovirus-associated TCR beta chains were confirmed in vitro to be specific for cytomegalovirus antigens. Strong co-occurrence of HLA alleles, especially DR and DQ, made assigning TCR associations to individual alleles difficult. For the cohort, immune exposure information was limited to CMV serostatus. Because counts were too low, some 17 rarely observed V segments, including chromosome 9 orphons, were excluded from the earlier analysis of about 500 of the donors. The authors suggested that the approach could potentially be extended to other disease states and immunological phenotypes. Only TCR beta chains were sequenced in this cohort, and the absence of alpha or paired-chain data limited detectable features. A total of around 150 TCR beta chains were listed by the study as associated with cytomegalovirus. The classifier was reported to diagnose cytomegalovirus status with high specificity and sensitivity in both the original and validation cohorts. Most CMV-associated TCR beta chains appeared to be HLA-restricted in a later analysis, and the HLA associations seemed to be driven largely by CMV exposure. Because HLA typing was unavailable for some donors at each locus, only the typed subset was used in association tests. Most TCR sequences were seen in very few donors, while some public TCRs were found in many individuals. A cluster of highly shared sequence variants was judged likely to represent a technical artifact of the sequencing pipeline. In a later analysis, the rate of TCR association differed among HLA loci, with DRB1 alleles having the most associated TCRs and HLA-C alleles having the fewest. A later analysis found that HLA-associated TCR beta chains were more clonally expanded and had lower generation probabilities than equally common non-associated chains. Because the 87-base-pair reads could not distinguish some IMGT-functional V segments, including TRBV6-2 and TRBV6-3, those segments were excluded. V-gene and J-gene trimming of TCR beta chains was associated with a missense DCLRE1C variant in a later genetic analysis, and the association was replicated in an independent cohort.

Library construction relied on the immunoSEQ multiplex PCR assay. A mixture of 60 forward primers for TCR Vbeta segments and 13 reverse primers for TCR Jbeta segments was used in the multiplex PCR. The CDR3 region of rearranged TCR beta genes was amplified from genomic DNA by a multiplex PCR assay. On the Illumina HiSeq System, the amplified TCR beta libraries were sequenced as 87-base-pair reads. Per the source publication's procedure: In a later analysis, roughly 80 million unique TCR beta chains were counted across the 666 repertoires, and roughly 11 million of these chains were shared by at least two donors. Raw reads were error-corrected and collapsed into unique sequences with a nearest-neighbor algorithm that merged closely related sequences to remove PCR and sequencing errors. Alignment of CDR3 sequences to IMGT reference sequences was used to assign V, D and J gene segments. For a sequence to be retained, a match of at least six nucleotides was required to both a V gene segment and a J gene segment. Rearrangements were called productive when the CDR3 lacked stop codons and stayed in frame with V and J; all others were non-productive. Following IMGT convention, CDR3 was defined as the stretch from the second conserved V-encoded cysteine up to the conserved J-encoded phenylalanine. Sequences without an unambiguous match to a single V gene segment were excluded from the earlier analysis of several hundred of the donors. In an earlier analysis of 587 of the donors, a V segment was called functional when productive rearrangements were above 56.7%, and segregating when the standard deviation between donors exceeded 5%. A statistical classification framework was built to diagnose cytomegalovirus status from the catalog of TCR beta chain sequences. In a later analysis, TCR nucleotide sequences were compared against IMGT/GENE-DB human TR gene sequences so that V and J genes could be assigned. The TCRdist pipeline was used in a later analysis to assign CDR3 sequences and most-parsimonious VDJ recombination scenarios. A later analysis defined each TCR beta chain by its CDR3 amino acid sequence plus V-gene family, and excluded reads lacking a unique V-gene family. To address suspected cross-contamination and a sequencing artifact, a later analysis removed roughly 580 highly shared, low-generation-probability nucleotide sequences. For each public chain, a later analysis derived a clonal expansion index from normalized ranks of inferred template counts within each repertoire. A later analysis computed generation probabilities with a VDJ recombination model fitted to out-of-frame rearrangements, and checked the results against IGoR. In a later analysis, TCR-TCR, TCR-HLA and TCR-CMV co-occurrence was scored with hypergeometric tests, and a repertoire-size bias correction was applied to TCR pairs. False discovery rates were estimated in a later analysis by permuting HLA or CMV assignments 20 times. In a later analysis, co-occurring TCRs were grouped using DBSCAN, with TCRdist sequence similarity added in when clustering inside HLA-allele-positive subsets. Repertoires with fewer than 30,000 or more than 120,000 public chains were left out of co-occurrence clustering, as were about five repertoires with anomalous nucleotide sharing. Drawn from immuneACCESS, this table holds only the in-frame rearrangements with V and J called that TCRdb kept. Clones are partly lost; checked studies trace under half to an unresolved V gene and leave the rest unexplained. The V and J calls and the clone size are those of that table, but D and trimming were determined from the DNA. In all, the sample holds about 45,000 clones, and approximately 47% of those were seen once. 6% of the sample lies in the top ten.

This TCR was recovered from a man in his sixties in good health and CMV-seronegative. Specimen: PBMCs. The receptor chain draws on TRBV4-3 and TRBJ1-4; a stretch of 8 junction bases matches TRBD1. The DNA reads TGCGCCAGCAGCCGTTGGACAGGGCACGAAAAACTGTTTTTT. The translation is CASSRWTGHEKLFF.